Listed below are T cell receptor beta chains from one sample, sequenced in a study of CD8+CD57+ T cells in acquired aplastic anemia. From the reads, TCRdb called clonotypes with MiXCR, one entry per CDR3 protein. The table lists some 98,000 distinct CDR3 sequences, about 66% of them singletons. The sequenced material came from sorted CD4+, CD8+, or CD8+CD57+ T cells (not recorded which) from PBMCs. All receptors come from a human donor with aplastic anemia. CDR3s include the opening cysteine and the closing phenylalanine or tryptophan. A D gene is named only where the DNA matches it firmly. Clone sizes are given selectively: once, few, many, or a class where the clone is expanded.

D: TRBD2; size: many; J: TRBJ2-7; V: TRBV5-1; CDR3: CASSLESGQGGDEQYF; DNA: TGCGCCAGCAGCTTGGAATCGGGGCAGGGAGGGGACGAGCAGTACTTC
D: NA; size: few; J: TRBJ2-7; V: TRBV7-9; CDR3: CVSSQGGEQYF; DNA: TGTGTCAGCAGCCAGGGGGGCGAGCAGTACTTC
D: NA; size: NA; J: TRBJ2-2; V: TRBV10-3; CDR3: CAVERIDTRELFF; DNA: TGTGCCGTCGAGAGGATTGACACCAGGGAGCTGTTTTTT
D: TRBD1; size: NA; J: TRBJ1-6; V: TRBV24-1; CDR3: CATSGTGQNSPLHF; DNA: TGTGCCACCAGTGGGACAGGCCAGAATTCACCCCTCCACTTT
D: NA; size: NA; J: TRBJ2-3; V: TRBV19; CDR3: CASSIWVAPTDTQYF; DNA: TGTGCCAGTAGTATCTGGGTAGCCCCCACAGATACGCAGTATTTT
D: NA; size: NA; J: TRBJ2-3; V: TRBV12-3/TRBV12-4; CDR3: CASRIEGLTDTQYF; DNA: TGTGCCAGCAGAATCGAGGGTCTCACAGATACGCAGTATTTT
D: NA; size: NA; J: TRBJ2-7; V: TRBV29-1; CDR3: CSVTDDPSSYEQYF; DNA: TGCAGCGTGACCGACGACCCAAGCTCCTACGAGCAGTACTTC
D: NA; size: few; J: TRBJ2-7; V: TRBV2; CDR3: CASSGGSAYEQYF; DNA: TGTGCCAGCAGTGGGGGTTCCGCCTACGAGCAGTACTTC
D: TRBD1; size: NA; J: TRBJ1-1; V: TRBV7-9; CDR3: CASSLVGQGAFF; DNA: TGTGCCAGCAGCTTAGTCGGACAGGGGGCTTTCTTT
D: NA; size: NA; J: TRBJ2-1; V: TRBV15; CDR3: CATSEYGAYNEQFF; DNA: TGTGCCACCAGCGAGTATGGGGCCTACAATGAGCAGTTCTTC
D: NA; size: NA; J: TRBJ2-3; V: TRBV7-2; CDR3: CASSFFQRTDTQYF; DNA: TGTGCCAGCAGCTTTTTTCAGAGAACAGATACGCAGTATTTT
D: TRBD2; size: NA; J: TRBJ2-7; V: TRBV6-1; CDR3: CASSPQGLASSYEQYF; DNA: TGTGCCAGCAGTCCCCAGGGACTAGCGAGCTCCTACGAGCAGTACTTC
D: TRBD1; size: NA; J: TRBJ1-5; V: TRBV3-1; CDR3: CASSQGTGSNQPQHF; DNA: TGTGCCAGCAGCCAAGGGACAGGTAGCAATCAGCCCCAGCATTTT
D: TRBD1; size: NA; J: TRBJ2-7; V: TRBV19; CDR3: CASSVGQVHYEQYF; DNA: TGTGCCAGTAGTGTTGGACAGGTTCACTACGAACAGTACTTC
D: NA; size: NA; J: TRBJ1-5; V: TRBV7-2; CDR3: CASSLGYQPQHF; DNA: TGTGCCAGCAGCTTAGGATATCAGCCCCAGCATTTT
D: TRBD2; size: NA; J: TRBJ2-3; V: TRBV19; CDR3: CASSSRLAGGPNTDTQYF; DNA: TGTGCCAGTAGTTCCAGACTAGCGGGGGGACCAAACACAGATACGCAGTATTTT
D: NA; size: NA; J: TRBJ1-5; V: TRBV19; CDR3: CASSNLHGNQPQHF; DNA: TGTGCCAGTAGTAATCTTCACGGCAATCAGCCCCAGCATTTT
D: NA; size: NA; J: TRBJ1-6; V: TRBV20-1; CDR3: CSARSPRDRSPLHF; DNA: TGCAGTGCTAGATCTCCCCGGGACCGGTCACCCCTCCACTTT
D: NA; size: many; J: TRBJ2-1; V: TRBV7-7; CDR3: CASSLAGVYNEQFF; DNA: TGTGCCAGCAGCTTAGCGGGAGTCTACAATGAGCAGTTCTTC
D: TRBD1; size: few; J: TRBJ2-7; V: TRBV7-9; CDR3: CASSLARQGRGEQYF; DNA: TGTGCCAGCAGCTTAGCCCGACAGGGACGTGGCGAGCAGTACTTC
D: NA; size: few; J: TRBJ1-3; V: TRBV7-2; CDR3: CASSLVKGNTIYF; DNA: TGTGCCAGCAGCTTAGTGAAGGGAAACACCATATATTTT
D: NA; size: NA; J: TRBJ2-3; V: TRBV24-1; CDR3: CATSTPAGSTDTQYF; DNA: TGTGCCACCAGTACCCCCGCTGGAAGCACAGATACGCAGTATTTT
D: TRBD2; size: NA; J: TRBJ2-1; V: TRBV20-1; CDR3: CSARRLAGAGEQFF; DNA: TGCAGTGCTAGACGCCTAGCGGGAGCTGGGGAGCAGTTCTTC
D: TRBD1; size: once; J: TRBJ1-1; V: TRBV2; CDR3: CATGTGRNTEAFF; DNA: TGTGCCACAGGGACAGGGCGCAACACTGAAGCTTTCTTT
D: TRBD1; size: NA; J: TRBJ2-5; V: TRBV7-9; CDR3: CASSPTGGSETQYF; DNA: TGTGCCAGCAGTCCAACAGGGGGCTCGGAGACCCAGTACTTC
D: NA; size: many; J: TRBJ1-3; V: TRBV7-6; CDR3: CASSFAGVGGNTIYF; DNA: TGTGCCAGCAGCTTTGCGGGGGTAGGAGGAAACACCATATATTTT
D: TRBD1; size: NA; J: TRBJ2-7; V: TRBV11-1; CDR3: CASRSSTGTGVHEQYF; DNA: TGTGCCAGCAGATCATCGACCGGGACAGGGGTCCACGAGCAGTACTTC
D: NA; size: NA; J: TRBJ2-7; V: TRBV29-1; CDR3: CSVSAAANEQYF; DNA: TGCAGCGTTAGCGCCGCGGCTAACGAGCAGTACTTC
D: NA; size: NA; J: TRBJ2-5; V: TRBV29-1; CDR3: CSVEGGLKTQYF; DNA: TGCAGCGTTGAAGGGGGGCTAAAGACCCAGTACTTC
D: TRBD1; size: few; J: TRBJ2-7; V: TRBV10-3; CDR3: CAISGDRARVLDEQYF; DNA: TGTGCCATCAGTGGAGACAGGGCCCGAGTCTTGGACGAGCAGTACTTC
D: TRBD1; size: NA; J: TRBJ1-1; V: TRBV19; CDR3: CASADRMNTEAFF; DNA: TGTGCCAGTGCGGACAGGATGAACACTGAAGCTTTCTTT
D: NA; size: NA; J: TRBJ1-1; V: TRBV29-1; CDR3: CSVELPPLGRDTEAFF; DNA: TGCAGCGTCGAACTCCCCCCGCTGGGTAGGGACACTGAAGCTTTCTTT
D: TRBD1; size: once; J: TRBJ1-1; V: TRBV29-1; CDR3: CSVLRDRAEKAFF; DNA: TGCAGCGTTCTACGGGACAGGGCGGAGAAAGCTTTCTTT
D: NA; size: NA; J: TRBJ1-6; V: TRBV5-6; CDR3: CASSLKENNSPLHF; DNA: TGTGCCAGCAGCTTGAAAGAGAATAATTCACCCCTCCACTTT
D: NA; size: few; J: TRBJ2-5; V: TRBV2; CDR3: CASSVRQQETQYF; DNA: TGTGCCAGCAGTGTCCGACAGCAAGAGACCCAGTACTTC
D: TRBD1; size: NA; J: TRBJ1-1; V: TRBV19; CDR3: CASTDRGRKGGTEAFF; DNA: TGTGCCAGTACCGACAGGGGCCGCAAGGGGGGCACTGAAGCTTTCTTT
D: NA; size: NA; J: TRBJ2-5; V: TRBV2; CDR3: CASHLGPSPGETQYF; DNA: TGTGCCAGTCACCTGGGCCCTTCCCCTGGAGAGACCCAGTACTTC
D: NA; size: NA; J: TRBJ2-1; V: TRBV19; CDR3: CASSNTYNEQFF; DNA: TGTGCCAGTAGTAATACCTACAATGAGCAGTTCTTC
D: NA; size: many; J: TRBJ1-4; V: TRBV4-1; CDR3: CASSQDEGINEKLFF; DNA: TGCGCCAGCAGCCAAGATGAAGGGATTAATGAAAAACTGTTTTTT
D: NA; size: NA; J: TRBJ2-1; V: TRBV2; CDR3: CASGGNYNEQFF; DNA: TGTGCCAGCGGGGGGAACTACAATGAGCAGTTCTTC
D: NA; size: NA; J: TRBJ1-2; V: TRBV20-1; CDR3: CSARVRQSGGYTF; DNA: TGCAGTGCTAGAGTTCGACAGTCGGGTGGCTACACCTTC
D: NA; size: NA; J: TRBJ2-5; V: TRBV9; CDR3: CASSLRLGVGETQYF; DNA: TGTGCCAGCAGCCTTAGACTTGGGGTGGGGGAGACCCAGTACTTC
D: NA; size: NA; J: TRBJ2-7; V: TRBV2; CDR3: CASSPTPYEQYF; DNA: TGTGCCAGCAGTCCTACTCCCTACGAGCAGTACTTC
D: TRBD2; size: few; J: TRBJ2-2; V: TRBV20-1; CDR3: CSARASGKSGELFF; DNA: TGCAGTGCTAGGGCTAGCGGGAAGTCGGGGGAGCTGTTTTTT
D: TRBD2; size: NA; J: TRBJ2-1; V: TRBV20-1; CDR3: CSASTSGRDNEQFF; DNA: TGCAGTGCTTCGACTAGCGGGAGGGACAATGAGCAGTTCTTC
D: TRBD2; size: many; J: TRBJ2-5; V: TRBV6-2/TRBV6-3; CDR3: CASRLGTSQETQYF; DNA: TGTGCCAGCAGACTAGGGACTAGCCAAGAGACCCAGTACTTC
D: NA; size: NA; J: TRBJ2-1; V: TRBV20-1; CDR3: CSARAQGYNEQFF; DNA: TGCAGTGCTAGAGCGCAGGGGTACAATGAGCAGTTCTTC
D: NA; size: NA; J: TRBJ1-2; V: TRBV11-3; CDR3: CASSLERAGNGYTF; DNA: TGTGCCAGCAGCTTAGAAAGGGCAGGGAATGGCTACACCTTC
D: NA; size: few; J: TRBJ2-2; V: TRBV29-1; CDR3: CSVEVGARGTGELFF; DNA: TGCAGCGTTGAGGTCGGGGCTCGGGGGACCGGGGAGCTGTTTTTT
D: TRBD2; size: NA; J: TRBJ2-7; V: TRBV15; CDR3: CASSRGGTEQYF; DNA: TGTGCCAGCAGCCGGGGGGGAACCGAGCAGTACTTC
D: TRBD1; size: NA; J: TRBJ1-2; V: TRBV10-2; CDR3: CASSALRTGGRYGYTF; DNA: TGCGCCAGCAGTGCTCTAAGGACAGGGGGTCGCTATGGCTACACCTTC
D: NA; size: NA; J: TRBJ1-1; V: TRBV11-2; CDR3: CASSSSWTASNTEAFF; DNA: TGTGCCAGCAGCTCCAGTTGGACAGCGTCGAACACTGAAGCTTTCTTT